One and the same sample provided the 29 T cell receptor beta chains below, sequenced in a study of cytomegalovirus exposure and HLA in healthy donors. It was with 60 Vbeta and 13 Jbeta primers that the PCR ran. Here immunoSEQ multiplex PCR was the method, and the copy in TCRdb shows in-frame clones only, minus some. The profile shows some 130,000 clones, 80% to 85% of them singletons. The specimen was PBMCs. These receptors were collected from a man between 18 and 35 years old in good health and CMV-seronegative.

This clone has more than one count but fewer than ten. The rearrangement uses TRBV9 and TRBJ1-1; D remains unclear. Germline V gives CDR1 SGDLS, CDR2 YYNGEE. The ends were cut back, 0 bases at V and 3 bases at J, with 9 bases in the middle. The CDR3 loop spans 14 amino acids. The CDR3, as DNA: TGTGCCAGCAGCGTAGTAACTACCGACACTGAAGCTTTCTTT. It encodes CASSVVTTDTEAFF.

CDR3 amino acids: CASTNQPGQEYEQYF. CDR3 nucleotide sequence: TGTGCCAGCACCAACCAGCCGGGACAGGAATACGAGCAGTACTTC. V gene TRBV5-8 combines with J gene TRBJ2-7; 8 bases line up with TRBD1. CDR1 SGHTS and CDR2 YDEGEE come from the germline V gene. The CDR3 has 15 amino acids. After removal of 6 bases from V and 4 bases from J, the junction contained 12 bases not matched to a gene.

V gene TRBV18 combines with J gene TRBJ1-1; D unclear. The germline gives CDR1 KGHSH, CDR2 LQKENI. The V and J ends lost 3 bases and 1 base respectively, with 12 bases between them. The CDR3 loop spans 15 amino acids. The CDR3 bases are TGTGCCAGCTCACCGAGTCCTCGGGGGAACACTGAAGCTTTCTTT. Amino acid sequence: CASSPSPRGNTEAFF.

This clone has only a few counts. The chain joins TRBV7-6 to TRBJ2-1, with 12 nucleotides matching TRBD1. Looked up from germline, CDR1 is SGHVS and CDR2 is FNYEAQ. The CDR3 has 15 amino acids. Losses at the gene ends were 3 bases for V and 8 bases for J; bases not matched to a gene: 5. The CDR3 nucleotides read TGTGCCAGCAGCTTGGGACAGGGGGCTGTAGATGAGCAGTTCTTC. Encoded protein: CASSLGQGAVDEQFF.

The chain joins TRBV19 to TRBJ1-1; 8 positions match TRBD1. The CDR3 runs 14 residues. Germline CDR1 reads LNHDA; CDR2 reads SQIVND (reference sequence). The junction had 3 bases not matched to a gene; V was cut back by 5 bases and J by 1 base. CDR3 amino acids: CASSWTGRNTEAFF. The CDR3 nucleotides are TGTGCCAGTAGTTGGACAGGGCGGAACACTGAAGCTTTCTTT. Combining the CDR3 with reference TRBV19 and TRBJ1-1 gives the whole variable domain DGGITQSPKYLFRKEGQNVTLSCEQNLNHDAMYWYRQDPGQGLRLIYYSQIVNDFQKGDIAEGYSVSREKKESFPLTVTSAQKNPTAFYLCASSWTGRNTEAFFGQGTRLTVV.

The rearrangement links TRBV10-1 to TRBJ2-7; D is perhaps TRBD1 (6 bases). This CDR3 has 13 amino acids. V lost 5 bases, J lost 4 bases, and 12 bases lay in between. Looked up from germline, CDR1 is WNHNN and CDR2 is SYGVQD (reference sequence). The CDR3 is CASSRAQGYEQYF. Here the CDR3 DNA reads TGCGCCAGCAGTAGAGCACAGGGTTACGAGCAGTACTTC.

This clone was picked up one time. The chain combines TRBV4-3 with TRBJ2-1; 8 nucleotides align to TRBD2. V was pared by 4 bases and J by 3 bases, with 8 bases of the junction left unmatched. Germline values: CDR1 LGHNA, CDR2 YSLEER. CDR3 length: 16 amino acids. This chain's CDR3 is CASSRVGRGGYNEQFF. The CDR3 DNA reads TGCGCCAGCAGCCGCGTTGGCCGGGGGGGCTACAATGAGCAGTTCTTC.

The rearrangement links TRBV7-9 to TRBJ1-1, with 7 bases identical to TRBD1. The CDR3 runs 14 residues. Trimming cost V 5 bases and J 0 bases; bases outside gene matches: 3. Germline loops: CDR1 SEHNR, CDR2 FQNEAQ (reference sequence). The CDR3 region has the DNA TGTGCCAGCAGCAAGGGACAGATGAACACTGAAGCTTTCTTT. Protein sequence: CASSKGQMNTEAFF.

The CDR3 reads CASSFLGVYGYTF. CDR3 nucleotides: TGTGCCAGTAGCTTCTTGGGAGTCTATGGCTACACCTTC. The gene calls are TRBV19 and TRBJ1-2, with D unresolved. This CDR3 contains 13 residues. Germline V gene data show CDR1 as LNHDA and CDR2 as SQIVND (reference sequence). Trimming removed 6 bases at V and 4 bases at J, with 12 bases between. The variable domain in full, with the rest retrieved from reference TRBV19 and TRBJ1-2, is DGGITQSPKYLFRKEGQNVTLSCEQNLNHDAMYWYRQDPGQGLRLIYYSQIVNDFQKGDIAEGYSVSREKKESFPLTVTSAQKNPTAFYLCASSFLGVYGYTFGSGTRLTVV.

This clone was counted a few times. V usage is TRBV4-3 and J usage is TRBJ2-6; D perhaps matches TRBD1 (5 bases). The length of the CDR3 is 16 residues. The germline V gene encodes CDR1 LGHNA and CDR2 YSLEER. V lost 2 bases and J lost 0, with 8 bases in between. Written as DNA, the CDR3 is TGCGCCAGCAGCCAATCCGGACACTCTGGGGCCAACGTCCTGACTTTC. This translates into CASSQSGHSGANVLTF.

The rearrangement uses TRBV7-2 and TRBJ2-5; 12 bases are shared with TRBD2. The CDR3 extends over 16 amino acids. Germline values: CDR1 SGHTA, CDR2 FQGNSA. J gave up 7 bases and V 5 bases, and 11 bases lay outside the gene matches. The CDR3 here is CASSKGLAGPVGTQYF. The CDR3 DNA follows: TGTGCCAGCAGCAAAGGACTAGCGGGGCCAGTAGGGACCCAGTACTTC.

The rearrangement links TRBV7-6 to TRBJ2-6, with D tentatively TRBD1 (6 bases). V lost 5 bases to trimming and J lost 3 bases, with 11 bases between them. The CDR3 has 15 amino acids. Germline-derived CDR1 and CDR2 are SGHVS and FNYEAQ. Here the CDR3 reads CASSLDRSGANVLTF. CDR3 coding DNA: TGTGCCAGCAGCCTCGACAGGAGTGGGGCCAACGTCCTGACTTTC.

This chain connects TRBV9 to TRBJ2-3; TRBD1 matches 7 bases. J lost 6 bases, V lost 6 bases, and 7 bases had no gene match. Germline V gene lookup returns CDR1 SGDLS and CDR2 YYNGEE. The length of the CDR3 is 13 residues. The CDR3 region is CASKRTGVDTQYF. The CDR3 nucleotides read TGTGCCAGCAAACGTACAGGGGTGGATACGCAGTATTTT. The full variable domain, in which reference TRBV9 and TRBJ2-3 provide the parts outside the CDR3, is DSGVTQTPKHLITATGQRVTLRCSPRSGDLSVYWYQQSLDQGLQFLIQYYNGEERAKGNILERFSAQQFPDLHSELNLSSLELGDSALYFCASKRTGVDTQYFGPGTRLTVL.

This clone was detected only a few times. The chain combines TRBV18 with TRBJ1-1, with 10 bases that match TRBD1. After removal of 3 bases from V and 6 bases from J, the junction contained 7 bases not matched to a gene. CDR3 length equals 15 residues. Germline V gene sequence: CDR1 KGHSH, CDR2 LQKENI. The DNA for the CDR3 is TGTGCCAGCTCACCTACGACAGGGGGCAGTGCTGAAGCTTTCTTT. It encodes CASSPTTGGSAEAFF.

The chain combines TRBV5-6 with TRBJ1-2; 7 nucleotides match TRBD1. Germline V gene sequence: CDR1 SGHDT, CDR2 YYEEEE. V lost 4 bases, J lost 4 bases, and 4 bases stayed unmatched. The CDR3 covers 13 residues. The CDR3 DNA is TGTGCCAGCAGCGAGACAGGGATCTATGGCTACACCTTC. Its protein is CASSETGIYGYTF.

The V call is TRBV5-8, the J call TRBJ1-5, with D maybe TRBD1 (5 bases). Per germline, CDR1 SGHTS and CDR2 YDEGEE. This CDR3 spans 14 amino acids. The germline V and J ends were trimmed by 2 bases and 7 bases, with 13 bases remaining between them. The CDR3 sequence: CASSFKGFGQPQHF. CDR3 DNA: TGTGCCAGCAGCTTCAAGGGGTTTGGACAGCCCCAGCATTTT.

The chain has TRBV29-1 and TRBJ2-1; TRBD1 matches at 7 bases. J gave up 8 bases and V 6 bases, and 13 bases lay outside the gene matches. From germline, CDR1 is SQVTM and CDR2 ANQGSEA. This CDR3 has 14 amino acids. In DNA, the CDR3 is TGCAGCGTAAGAAGATCCGGGACAGTCGATGAGCAGTTCTTC. Translation: CSVRRSGTVDEQFF.

This chain connects TRBV27 to TRBJ1-1; D call uncertain. The V gene's germline CDR1 is MNHEY and CDR2 SMNVEV (reference sequence). This CDR3 has 13 amino acids. Between the trimmed V and J ends, which lost 7 bases and 7 bases, there was a span of 16 bases. The CDR3 loop is CASTSTRGYEAFF. The CDR3 nucleotides read TGTGCCAGCACCTCCACGCGGGGTTATGAAGCTTTCTTT.

The chain combines TRBV7-6 with TRBJ1-1; 9 nucleotides align to TRBD1. V was pared by 1 base and J by 1 base, with 4 bases of the junction left unmatched. The germline V gene has CDR1 SGHVS and CDR2 FNYEAQ. The CDR3 sequence is 16 residues long. The CDR3 nucleotides are TGTGCCAGCAGCTTAGGGACAGGGGCGACGAACACTGAAGCTTTCTTT. Residues: CASSLGTGATNTEAFF.

Details on this clone: Since no conserved phenylalanine or tryptophan closes the CDR3, a read error is the likely cause. It is unclear where the CDR3 begins or ends on the DNA, so no DNA is shown, and the CDR3 is as TCRdb lists it. The chain carries TRBV12-5 and TRBJ1-2; the table's D call, TRBD1, has no DNA check behind it. Germline values: CDR1 LGHNT, CDR2 FRNRAP. From its first to its last residue, the CDR3 has 8 amino acids. The CDR3 spells CASGFAGL.

This CDR3 is CASSLGEETQYF. In DNA, the CDR3 is TGCGCCAGCAGCTTGGGTGAGGAGACCCAGTACTTC. J is TRBJ2-5 and V is TRBV5-1; D gene uncertain. Germline V lookup: CDR1 SGHRS, CDR2 YFSETQ. This CDR3 has 12 residues. Trimming removed 0 bases at V and 5 bases at J, with 5 bases between.

V is TRBV5-6 and J is TRBJ2-6; the match to TRBD2 covers 7 bases. V shed 7 bases and J 0 bases; nucleotides not matched to a gene: 7. The CDR3 is 16 residues long. In germline, CDR1 is SGHDT, CDR2 YYEEEE. The DNA of the CDR3 is TGTGCCAGCGAGGGAGGGGCCCTCTCTGGGGCCAACGTCCTGACTTTC. This gives the protein CASEGGALSGANVLTF.

This clone was observed a handful of times. The rearrangement joins TRBV5-1 to TRBJ2-5, with 10 bases lining up with TRBD2. From germline, CDR1 is SGHRS and CDR2 YFSETQ. This CDR3 spans 16 amino acids. J was trimmed by 4 bases and V by 0 bases; bases with no gene match: 6. Here the CDR3 DNA reads TGCGCCAGCAGCTTGGCCGGGACTAGCGTTCCAGAGACCCAGTACTTC. Translated, it gives CASSLAGTSVPETQYF.

The V and J genes are TRBV10-3 and TRBJ2-3; 8 nucleotides match TRBD2. The CDR3 runs to 13 residues. V lost 10 bases, J lost 3 bases, and 6 bases stayed unmatched. Germline V gene sequence: CDR1 ENHRY, CDR2 SYGVKD. The CDR3 reads CATSGGATDTQYF. The DNA of the CDR3 is TGTGCCACCTCCGGGGGGGCTACAGATACGCAGTATTTT.

The chain links TRBV4-3 to TRBJ2-7; 8 bases are a match to TRBD2. V was pared by 1 base and J by 4 bases, with 6 bases of the junction left unmatched. Germline values: CDR1 LGHNA, CDR2 YSLEER. The CDR3 contains 15 residues. The CDR3 coding sequence is TGCGCCAGCAGCCAAGGGCGGGGGGCAACTTACGAGCAGTACTTC. This sequence encodes CASSQGRGATYEQYF.

This clone was seen only a few times. The chain employs TRBV6-5 and TRBJ2-5; 9 bases fit TRBD1. CDR3 size: 12 residues. Germline V CDR1 and CDR2: MNHEY, SVGAGI. The trim removed 5 bases at V and 13 bases at J, leaving 8 bases unmatched. In DNA, the CDR3 is TGTGCCAGCAGTCCGGGACAGGGCCGGGTGTACTTC. Protein sequence: CASSPGQGRVYF.

The chain combines TRBV28 with TRBJ1-1; no clear D gene. The CDR3 totals 13 residues. Germline V lookup: CDR1 MDHEN, CDR2 SYDVKM. V lost 2 bases, J lost 10 bases, and 14 bases lay in between. CDR3 loop: CASSLPKISRAFF. CDR3 bases: TGTGCCAGCAGTTTACCCAAGATTAGTAGAGCTTTCTTT.

V gene TRBV15 combines with J gene TRBJ1-1, with a possible D match to TRBD1 (5 bases). V was pared by 1 base and J by 5 bases, with 11 bases between. The germline gives CDR1 LNHNV, CDR2 YYDKDF (reference sequence). The CDR3 consists of 14 residues. The CDR3 protein is CATSRVGEWTEAFF. Written as DNA, the CDR3 is TGTGCCACCAGCAGAGTAGGGGAATGGACTGAAGCTTTCTTT.

CDR3 DNA sequence: TGTGCCAGCGGAACTAGCGGGGGCACCTACGAGCAGTACTTC. This encodes CASGTSGGTYEQYF. This chain links TRBV13 with TRBJ2-7; 11 nucleotides match TRBD2. The CDR3 covers 14 residues. Germline CDR1 is PRHDT and CDR2 is FYEKMQ (reference sequence). J gave up 2 bases and V 8 bases, and 5 bases lay outside the gene matches.